These 2 T cell receptor beta chains originate from one sample sequenced in a study of cytomegalovirus exposure and HLA in healthy donors. The PCR contained 60 Vbeta and 13 Jbeta primers. TCRdb's table, derived via immunoSEQ multiplex PCR, lists solely in-frame clones and lacks some. The sample includes about 82,000 clones, around 70% seen only once; the top ten take roughly 6.1%. The sample consisted of PBMCs. All receptors come from a woman in her forties or fifties in good health and CMV-seropositive.

This chain joins TRBV7-9 and TRBJ2-3; 8 bases are a match to TRBD2. Germline V gives CDR1 SEHNR, CDR2 FQNEAQ (reference sequence). With 5 bases clipped from V and 6 bases from J, the junction kept 13 bases outside the gene matches. The CDR3 is 16 amino acids. CDR3 region: CASSEGGAGVGDTQYF. The CDR3 nucleotides are TGTGCCAGCAGCGAGGGGGGAGCGGGAGTCGGTGATACGCAGTATTTT.

This clone was found a few times. At one boundary the junction diverges from the germline segment, which might be a read error. The chain joins TRBV20-1 to TRBJ2-5; TRBD2 aligns across 10 bases. The germline V gene has CDR1 DFQATT and CDR2 SNEGSKA (reference sequence). The CDR3 sequence is 11 residues long. The CDR3 region has the DNA TGCAGTGTTTTCAAGACTAGCGGGTACCACTTC. It is translated as CSVFKTSGYHF.